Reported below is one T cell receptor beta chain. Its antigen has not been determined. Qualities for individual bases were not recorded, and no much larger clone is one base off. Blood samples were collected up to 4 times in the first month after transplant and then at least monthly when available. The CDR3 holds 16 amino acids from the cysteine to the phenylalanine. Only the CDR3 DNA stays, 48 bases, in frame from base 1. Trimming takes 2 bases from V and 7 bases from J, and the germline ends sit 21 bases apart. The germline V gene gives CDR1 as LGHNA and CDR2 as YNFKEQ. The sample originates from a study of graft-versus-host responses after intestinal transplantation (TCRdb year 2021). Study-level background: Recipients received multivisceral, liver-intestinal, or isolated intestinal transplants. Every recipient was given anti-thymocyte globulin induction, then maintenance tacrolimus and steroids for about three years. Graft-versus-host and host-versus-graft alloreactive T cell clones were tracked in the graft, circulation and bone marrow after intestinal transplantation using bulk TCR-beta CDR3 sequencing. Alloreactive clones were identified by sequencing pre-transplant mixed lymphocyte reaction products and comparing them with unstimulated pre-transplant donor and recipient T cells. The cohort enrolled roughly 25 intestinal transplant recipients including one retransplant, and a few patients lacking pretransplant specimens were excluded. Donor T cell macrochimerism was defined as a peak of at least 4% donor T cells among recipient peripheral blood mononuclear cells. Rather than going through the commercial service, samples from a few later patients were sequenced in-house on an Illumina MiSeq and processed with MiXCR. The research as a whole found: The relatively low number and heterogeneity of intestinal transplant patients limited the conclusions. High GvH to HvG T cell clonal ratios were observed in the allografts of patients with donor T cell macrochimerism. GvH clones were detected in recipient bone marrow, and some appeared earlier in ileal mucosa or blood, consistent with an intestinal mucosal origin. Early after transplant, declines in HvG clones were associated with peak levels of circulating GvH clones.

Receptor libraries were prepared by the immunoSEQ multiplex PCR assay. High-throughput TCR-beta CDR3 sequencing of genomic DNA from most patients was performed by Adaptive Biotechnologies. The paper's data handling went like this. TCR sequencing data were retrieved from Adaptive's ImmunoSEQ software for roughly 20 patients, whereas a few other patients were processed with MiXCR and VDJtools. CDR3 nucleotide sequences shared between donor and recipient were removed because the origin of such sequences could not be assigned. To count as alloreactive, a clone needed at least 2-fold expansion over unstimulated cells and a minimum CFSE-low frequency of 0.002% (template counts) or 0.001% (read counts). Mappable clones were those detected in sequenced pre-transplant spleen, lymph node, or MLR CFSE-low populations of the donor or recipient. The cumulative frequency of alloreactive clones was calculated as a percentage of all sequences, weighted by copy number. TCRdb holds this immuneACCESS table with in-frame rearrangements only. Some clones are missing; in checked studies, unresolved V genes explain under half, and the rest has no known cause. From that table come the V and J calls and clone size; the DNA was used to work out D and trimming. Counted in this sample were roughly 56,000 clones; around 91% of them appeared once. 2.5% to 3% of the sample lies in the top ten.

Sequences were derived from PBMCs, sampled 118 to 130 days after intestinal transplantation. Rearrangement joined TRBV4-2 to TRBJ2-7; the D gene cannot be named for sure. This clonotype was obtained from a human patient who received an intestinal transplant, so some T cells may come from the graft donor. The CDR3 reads CASSQYPHALGWEQYF. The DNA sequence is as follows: TGTGCCAGCAGCCAATACCCCCATGCTTTGGGTTGGGAGCAGTACTTC.